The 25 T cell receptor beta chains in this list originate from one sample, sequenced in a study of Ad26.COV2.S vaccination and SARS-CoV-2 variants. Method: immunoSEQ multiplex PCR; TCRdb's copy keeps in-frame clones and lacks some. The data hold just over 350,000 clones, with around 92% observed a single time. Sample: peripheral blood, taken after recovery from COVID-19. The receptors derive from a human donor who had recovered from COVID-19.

The DNA of the CDR3 is TGTGCCAGTAGTATTCGAGGGGGTACTGAAGCTTTCTTT. Translation gives CASSIRGGTEAFF. The V call is TRBV19, the J call TRBJ1-1, with a tentative D call TRBD1 (6 bases). Between the trimmed V and J ends, which lost 3 bases and 5 bases, there was a span of 10 bases. Germline-derived CDR1 and CDR2 are LNHDA and SQIVND (reference sequence). The length of the CDR3 is 13 residues.

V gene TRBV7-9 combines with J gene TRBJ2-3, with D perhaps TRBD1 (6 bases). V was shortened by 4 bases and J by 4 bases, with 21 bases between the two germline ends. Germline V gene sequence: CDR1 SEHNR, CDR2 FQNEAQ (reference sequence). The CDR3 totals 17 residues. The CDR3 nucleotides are TGTGCCAGCAGCTCCCTGTCGAACAGGGATAAGGCAGATACGCAGTATTTT. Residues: CASSSLSNRDKADTQYF. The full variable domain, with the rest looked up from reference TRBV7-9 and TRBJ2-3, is DTGVSQNPRHKITKRGQNVTFRCDPISEHNRLYWYRQTLGQGPEFLTYFQNEAQLEKSRLLSDRFSAERPKGSFSTLEIQRTEQGDSAMYLCASSSLSNRDKADTQYFGPGTRLTVL.

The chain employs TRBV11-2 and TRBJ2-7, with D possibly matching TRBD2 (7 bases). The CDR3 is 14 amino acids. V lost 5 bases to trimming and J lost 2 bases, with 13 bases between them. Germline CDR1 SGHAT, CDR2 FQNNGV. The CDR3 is CASSPWEGAYEQYF. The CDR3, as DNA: TGTGCCAGCAGCCCCTGGGAGGGGGCCTACGAGCAGTACTTC.

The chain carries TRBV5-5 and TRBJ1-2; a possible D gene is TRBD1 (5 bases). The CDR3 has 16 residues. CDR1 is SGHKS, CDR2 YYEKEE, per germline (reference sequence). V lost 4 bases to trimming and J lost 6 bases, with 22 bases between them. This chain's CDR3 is CASSPGRDGSYHGYTF. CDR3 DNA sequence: TGTGCCAGCAGCCCCGGGCGGGACGGCTCCTATCATGGCTACACCTTC. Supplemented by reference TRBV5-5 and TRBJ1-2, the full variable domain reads DAGVTQSPTHLIKTRGQQVTLRCSPISGHKSVSWYQQVLGQGPQFIFQYYEKEERGRGNFPDRFSARQFPNYSSELNVNALLLGDSALYLCASSPGRDGSYHGYTFGSGTRLTVV.

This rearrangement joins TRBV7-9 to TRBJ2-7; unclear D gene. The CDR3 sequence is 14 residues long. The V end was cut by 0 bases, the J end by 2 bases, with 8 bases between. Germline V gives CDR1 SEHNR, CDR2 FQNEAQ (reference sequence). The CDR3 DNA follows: TGTGCCAGCAGCTTAGCAGGGTCACCCTACGAGCAGTACTTC. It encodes CASSLAGSPYEQYF.

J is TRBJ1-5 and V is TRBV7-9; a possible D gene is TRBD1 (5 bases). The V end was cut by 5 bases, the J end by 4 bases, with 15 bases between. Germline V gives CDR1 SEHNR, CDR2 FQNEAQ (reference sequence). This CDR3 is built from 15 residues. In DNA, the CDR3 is TGTGCCAGCAGCCCCTCGGGGCGGATTAATCAGCCCCAGCATTTT. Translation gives CASSPSGRINQPQHF. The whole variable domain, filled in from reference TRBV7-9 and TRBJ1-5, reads DTGVSQNPRHKITKRGQNVTFRCDPISEHNRLYWYRQTLGQGPEFLTYFQNEAQLEKSRLLSDRFSAERPKGSFSTLEIQRTEQGDSAMYLCASSPSGRINQPQHFGDGTRLSIL.

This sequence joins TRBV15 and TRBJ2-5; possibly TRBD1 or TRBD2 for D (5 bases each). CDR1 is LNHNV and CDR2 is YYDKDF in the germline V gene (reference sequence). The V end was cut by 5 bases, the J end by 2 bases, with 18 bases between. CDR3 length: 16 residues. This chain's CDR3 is CATSPPGRSFQETQYF. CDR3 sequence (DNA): TGTGCCACCAGCCCGCCGGGACGGTCGTTTCAAGAGACCCAGTACTTC.

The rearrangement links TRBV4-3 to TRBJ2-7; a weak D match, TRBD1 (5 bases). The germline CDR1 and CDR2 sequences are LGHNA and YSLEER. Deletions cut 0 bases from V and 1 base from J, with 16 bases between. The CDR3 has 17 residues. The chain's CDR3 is CASSQDHGPGISYEQYF. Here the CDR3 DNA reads TGCGCCAGCAGCCAAGATCACGGGCCAGGGATTTCCTACGAGCAGTACTTC.

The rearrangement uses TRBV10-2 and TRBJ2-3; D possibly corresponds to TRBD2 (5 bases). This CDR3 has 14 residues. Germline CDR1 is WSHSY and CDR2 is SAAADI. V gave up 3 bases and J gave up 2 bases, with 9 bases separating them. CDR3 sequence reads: CASSEGGYTDTQYF. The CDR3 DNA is TGCGCCAGCAGTGAAGGAGGTTACACAGATACGCAGTATTTT.

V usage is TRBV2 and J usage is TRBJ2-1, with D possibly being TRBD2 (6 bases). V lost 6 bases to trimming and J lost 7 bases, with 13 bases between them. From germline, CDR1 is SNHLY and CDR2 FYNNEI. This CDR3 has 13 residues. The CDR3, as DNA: TGTGCCAGCAGCGGGACTCGGGGGAATGAGCAGTTCTTC. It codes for CASSGTRGNEQFF.

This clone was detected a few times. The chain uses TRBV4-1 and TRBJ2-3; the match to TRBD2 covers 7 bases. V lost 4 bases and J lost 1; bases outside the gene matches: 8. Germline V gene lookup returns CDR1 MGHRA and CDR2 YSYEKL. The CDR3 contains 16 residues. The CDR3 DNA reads TGCGCCAGCAGCCGCGGCGGGGCGGGGGGCACAGATACGCAGTATTTT. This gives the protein CASSRGGAGGTDTQYF.

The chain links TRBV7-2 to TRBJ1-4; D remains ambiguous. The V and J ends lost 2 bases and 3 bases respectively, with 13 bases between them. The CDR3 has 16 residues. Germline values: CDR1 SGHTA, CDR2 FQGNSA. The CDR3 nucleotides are TGTGCCAGCAGCTTAACGTCGAGGGCGGCTAATGAAAAACTGTTTTTT. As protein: CASSLTSRAANEKLFF.

The CDR3 bases are TGTGCCAGCATGTCAATTTCTCTGAAGAACACTGAAGCTTTCTTT. Translating it yields CASMSISLKNTEAFF. The rearrangement uses TRBV7-2 and TRBJ1-1; no firm D call. Looked up from germline, CDR1 is SGHTA and CDR2 is FQGNSA. The CDR3 is 15 residues long. V lost 7 bases, J lost 1 base, and 16 bases lay in between.

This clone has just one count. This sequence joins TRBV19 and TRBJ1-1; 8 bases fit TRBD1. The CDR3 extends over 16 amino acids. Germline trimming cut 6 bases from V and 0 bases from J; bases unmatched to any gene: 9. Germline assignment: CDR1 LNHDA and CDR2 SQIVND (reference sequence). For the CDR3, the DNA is TGTGCCAGTAGAGATAGAACCAGGGGGCTGAACACTGAAGCTTTCTTT. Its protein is CASRDRTRGLNTEAFF.

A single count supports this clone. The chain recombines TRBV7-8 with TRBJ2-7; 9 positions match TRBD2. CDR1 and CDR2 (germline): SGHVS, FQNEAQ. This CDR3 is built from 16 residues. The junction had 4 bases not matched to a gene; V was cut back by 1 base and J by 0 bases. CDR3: CASSLGLAESSYEQYF. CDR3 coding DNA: TGTGCCAGCAGCTTAGGACTAGCGGAAAGCTCCTACGAGCAGTACTTC.

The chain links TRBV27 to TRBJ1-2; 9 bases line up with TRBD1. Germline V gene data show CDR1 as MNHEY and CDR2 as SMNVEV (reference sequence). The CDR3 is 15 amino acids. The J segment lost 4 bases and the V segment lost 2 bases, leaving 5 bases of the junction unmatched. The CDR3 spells CASSLRATGGYGYTF. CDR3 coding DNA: TGTGCCAGCAGTTTAAGGGCGACAGGGGGCTATGGCTACACCTTC.

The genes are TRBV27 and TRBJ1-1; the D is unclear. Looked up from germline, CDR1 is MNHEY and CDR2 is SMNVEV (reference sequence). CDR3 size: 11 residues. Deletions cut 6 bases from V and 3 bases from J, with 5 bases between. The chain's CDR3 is CASREDTEAFF. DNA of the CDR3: TGTGCCAGCAGAGAGGACACTGAAGCTTTCTTT.

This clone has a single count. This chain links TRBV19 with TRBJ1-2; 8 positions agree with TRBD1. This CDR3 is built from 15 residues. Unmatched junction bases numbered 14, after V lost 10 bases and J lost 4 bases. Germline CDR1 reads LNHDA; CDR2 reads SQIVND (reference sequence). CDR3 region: CAIAPRDRSFYGYTF. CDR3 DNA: TGTGCCATCGCGCCCCGGGACAGGTCCTTCTATGGCTACACCTTC.

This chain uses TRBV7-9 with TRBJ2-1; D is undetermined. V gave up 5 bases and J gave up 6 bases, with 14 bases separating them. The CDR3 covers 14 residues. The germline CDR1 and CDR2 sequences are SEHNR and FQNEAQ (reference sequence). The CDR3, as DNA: TGTGCCAGCAGCCTGGCCAACTCCCTCAATGAGCAGTTCTTC. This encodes CASSLANSLNEQFF.

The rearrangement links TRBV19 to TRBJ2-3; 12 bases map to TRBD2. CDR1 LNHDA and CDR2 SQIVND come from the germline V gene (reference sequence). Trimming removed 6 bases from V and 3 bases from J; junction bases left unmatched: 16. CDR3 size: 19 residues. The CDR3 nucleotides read TGTGCCAGTAGCCCGGGACTAGCGGGCCCGGGGGCGTTTACAGATACGCAGTATTTT. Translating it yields CASSPGLAGPGAFTDTQYF.

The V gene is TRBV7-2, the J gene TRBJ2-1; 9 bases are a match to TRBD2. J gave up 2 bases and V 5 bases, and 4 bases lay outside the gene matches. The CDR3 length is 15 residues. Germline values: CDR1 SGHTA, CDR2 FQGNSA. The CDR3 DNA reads TGTGCCAGCAGCACCCGCGGGGGGGCCTACAATGAGCAGTTCTTC. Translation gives CASSTRGGAYNEQFF.

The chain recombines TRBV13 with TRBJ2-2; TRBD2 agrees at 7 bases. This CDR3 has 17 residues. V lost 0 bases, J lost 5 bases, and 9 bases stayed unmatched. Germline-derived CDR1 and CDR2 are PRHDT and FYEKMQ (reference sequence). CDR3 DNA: TGTGCCAGCAGCTTAGGCTTAGCGGGCCCAGGGACCGGGGAGCTGTTTTTT. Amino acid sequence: CASSLGLAGPGTGELFF.

The CDR3 loop is CASSWQGGSVAAFF. Here the CDR3 DNA reads TGTGCCAGCAGCTGGCAGGGCGGATCTGTGGCAGCTTTCTTT. The chain has TRBV5-6 and TRBJ1-1, with a weak D call TRBD1 (5 bases). This CDR3 region has 14 residues. The V end was cut by 3 bases, the J end by 10 bases, with 19 bases between. Germline lookup yields CDR1 SGHDT and CDR2 YYEEEE.

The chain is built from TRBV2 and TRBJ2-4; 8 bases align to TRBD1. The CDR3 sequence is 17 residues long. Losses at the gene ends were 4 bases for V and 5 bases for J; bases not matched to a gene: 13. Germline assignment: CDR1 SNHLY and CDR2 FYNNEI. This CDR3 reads CASSGVSGRGQENIQYF. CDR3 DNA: TGTGCCAGCAGTGGAGTCAGTGGCAGGGGGCAGGAAAACATTCAGTACTTC.

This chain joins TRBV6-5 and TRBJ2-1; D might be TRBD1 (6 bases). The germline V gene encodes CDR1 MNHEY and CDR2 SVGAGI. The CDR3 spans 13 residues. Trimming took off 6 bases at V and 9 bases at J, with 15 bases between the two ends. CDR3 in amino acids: CASRLRGGGEQFF. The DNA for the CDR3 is TGTGCCAGCAGGCTCAGGGGTGGCGGTGAGCAGTTCTTC.